This T cell receptor beta chain derives from a study of blood T cell repertoires in COVID-19. Looking at the study overall: From T cells, B-cell-depleted T cells, or PBMCs came the material, which was cDNA or gDNA.

Clones were read by immunoSEQ multiplex PCR, and TCRdb kept only the in-frame ones, dropping some. The profile shows about 140,000 clones, under 85% of them singletons. Germline-derived CDR1 and CDR2 are MNHEY and SVGAGI. The CDR3 length is 14 residues. V lost 6 bases, J lost 1 base, and 5 bases stayed unmatched. This receptor was taken from a woman of 80 years or more in a cohort sampled during active or convalescent COVID-19. Material for sequencing was peripheral blood. The chain has TRBV6-5 and TRBJ2-5, with 7 nucleotides matching TRBD1. This chain's CDR3 is CASRTTGPQETQYF. For the CDR3, the DNA is TGTGCCAGCAGGACGACAGGGCCCCAAGAGACCCAGTACTTC.